This TCR beta chain was captured in a study of cytotoxic CD8 clonotypes in ibrutinib-treated CLL. The table came from immunoSEQ multiplex PCR; TCRdb's copy has only in-frame clones and leaves some out. The repertoire holds roughly 190,000 clones, with around 72% as singletons. The CDR3 sequence is 14 residues long. V lost 3 bases and J 2 bases, leaving 11 bases between the germline ends. Germline V gives CDR1 GTSNPN, CDR2 SVGIG (reference sequence). Concerning this clone itself: Its target is not known.

Study outcomes and limitations: Public clonotypes were uncommon and contracted or stayed stable on treatment.

The V and J genes are TRBV30 and TRBJ1-5; possible D gene TRBD1, 5 bases. The receptor's source is a human donor with chronic lymphocytic leukemia. Sequences were derived from PBMCs, sampled after 24 months of ibrutinib treatment. CDR3 residues: CAWSRGLGNQPQHF. Written as DNA, the CDR3 is TGTGCCTGGAGCCGGGGCCTAGGCAATCAGCCCCAGCATTTT.